This is a list of T cell receptor beta chains from one sample in a study of control samples from healthy donors and cancer patients. Method: immunoSEQ multiplex PCR; TCRdb's copy keeps in-frame clones and lacks some. This sample carries approximately 190,000 clones, with 2% to 2.5% going to the ten biggest clones. The specimen was blood. The receptor source for this set is a woman aged 25-40 years in good health. CDR3s include the opening cysteine and the closing phenylalanine or tryptophan. Fields, in order: D gene, J gene, V gene, CDR3 DNA, CDR3 protein. A D gene is named only where the DNA matches it firmly.

-,TRBJ1-2,TRBV27,TGTGCCAGCAGTTTTCCGGGGGGGTATGGCTACACCTTC,CASSFPGGYGYTF
-,TRBJ1-2,TRBV5-4,TGTGCCAGCAGCTTTGGTCAGGGGCCTGCCTATGGCTACACCTTC,CASSFGQGPAYGYTF
-,TRBJ2-2,TRBV16,TGTGCCAGCATCAGAGGGGGGCGGACCGGGGAGCTGTTTTTT,CASIRGGRTGELFF
-,TRBJ2-1,TRBV29-1,TGCAGCGTACCCGCTACCCGTCGGCCCTACAATGAGCAGTTCTTC,CSVPATRRPYNEQFF
-,TRBJ1-1,TRBV6-1,TGTGCCAGCAGTGAACGTGGGGCGGGGAACACTGAAGCTTTCTTT,CASSERGAGNTEAFF
TRBD2,TRBJ2-5,TRBV6-4,TGTGCCAGCTCTAGCGGTCCCCAAGAGACCCAGTACTTC,CASSSGPQETQYF
-,TRBJ1-1,TRBV15,TGTGCCACCAGCAGAGATCCGCCCAGGGCTGAAGCTTTCTTT,CATSRDPPRAEAFF
TRBD2,TRBJ2-7,TRBV3-1/TRBV3-2,TGTGCCAGCAGCCCCCTCACGGGGGGCGAGCAGTACTTC,CASSPLTGGEQYF
TRBD1,TRBJ1-4,TRBV14,TGTGCCAGCAGCCGGGGACAGAATGAAAAACTGTTTTTT,CASSRGQNEKLFF
-,TRBJ2-2,TRBV10-3,TGTGCCATCAACCTTAGGGGTAACACCGGGGAGCTGTTTTTT,CAINLRGNTGELFF
TRBD1,TRBJ1-1,TRBV7-2,TGTGCCAGCAGGCAAATGCAGGGACAGATGAACACTGAAGCTTTCTTT,CASRQMQGQMNTEAFF
-,TRBJ2-3,TRBV27,TGTGCCAGCAGGGGCCCAGGCCCCACAGATACGCAGTATTTT,CASRGPGPTDTQYF
-,TRBJ2-1,TRBV5-1,TGCGCCAGCAGCTTGTTCAGGAACAATGAGCAGTTCTTC,CASSLFRNNEQFF
TRBD2,TRBJ2-5,TRBV18,TGTGCCAGCTCACCCCCGGGACTAGCCGAAGAGACCCAGTACTTC,CASSPPGLAEETQYF
-,TRBJ1-6,TRBV28,TGTGCCAGCAGTTTAGGGCCCAGGGCCGCGAATTCACCCCTCCACTTT,CASSLGPRAANSPLHF
-,TRBJ1-1,TRBV28,TGTGCCAGCAGTCTATGGGGGGAGAGTTGGGAAGCTTTCTTT,CASSLWGESWEAFF
-,TRBJ2-3,TRBV9,TGTGCCAGCAGCACCTGGGGGAGCACAGATACGCAGTATTTT,CASSTWGSTDTQYF
-,TRBJ1-2,TRBV18,TGTGCCAGCTCACCAGCATCTACTAACTATGGCTACACCTTC,CASSPASTNYGYTF
-,TRBJ1-5,TRBV7-8,TGTGCCAGCAGCTTAGTGGGGAGTGAGGGTAGCAATCAGCCCCAGCATTTT,CASSLVGSEGSNQPQHF
-,TRBJ2-5,TRBV11-2,TGTGCCAGCAGCGCCGACAAACAGGGCTGGGAGACCCAGTACTTC,CASSADKQGWETQYF
TRBD1,TRBJ1-5,TRBV27,TGTGCCAGCAGACCAGGGGGCGCAGGTCAGCCCCAGCATTTT,CASRPGGAGQPQHF
-,TRBJ1-1,TRBV28,TGTGCCAGCAGCGACACGGGACAAATTGGGGCTTTCTTT,CASSDTGQIGAFF
TRBD1,TRBJ1-5,TRBV24-1,TGTGCCACCAGTGATGGGACAGCCTCCGGGGAGCCCCAGCATTTT,CATSDGTASGEPQHF
-,TRBJ2-3,TRBV7-9,TGTGCCAGCAGCACCTTTTCCGGGCGGTCGGCAGATACGCAGTATTTT,CASSTFSGRSADTQYF
TRBD1,TRBJ1-2,TRBV18,TGTGCCAGCTCACCGTCTGCCGGGACAGCTGGCTATGGCTACACCTTC,CASSPSAGTAGYGYTF
-,TRBJ2-4,TRBV6-5,TGTGCCAGCACCCCCCCCGGGCAAATAAACATTCAGTACTTC,CASTPPGQINIQYF
-,TRBJ1-4,TRBV29-1,TGCAGCGTTGTACGGGGTGAAAAACTGTTTTTT,CSVVRGEKLFF
TRBD2,TRBJ2-1,TRBV10-3,TGTGCCATAACCCCCGGGGGGAGTCTCGGTGAGCAGTTCTTC,CAITPGGSLGEQFF
TRBD1,TRBJ2-1,TRBV5-4,TGTGCCAGCAGCTCCGACAGGGAAGGTAGAGATGAGCAGTTCTTC,CASSSDREGRDEQFF
-,TRBJ2-2,TRBV6-6,TGTGCCAGCAGTTTCGCCGGGGAGCTGTTTTTT,CASSFAGELFF
-,TRBJ1-2,TRBV28,TGTGCCAGCAGTTTCGGCAGTAACCGACATGGCTACACCTTC,CASSFGSNRHGYTF
TRBD2,TRBJ2-1,TRBV24-1,TGTGCCACCAGGGGACTAGCGGGGCCCAATGAGCAGTTCTTC,CATRGLAGPNEQFF
-,TRBJ1-1,TRBV2,TGTGCCAGCACCCAGAGGGGCCCGAACACTGAAGCTTTCTTT,CASTQRGPNTEAFF
-,TRBJ2-6,TRBV5-4,TGTGCCAGCAGCCGGGGATGGGGGCCTGGGGCCAACGTCCTGACTTTC,CASSRGWGPGANVLTF
-,TRBJ2-3,TRBV29-1,TGCAGCGTTGGAGGGGGATTCACAGATACGCAGTATTTT,CSVGGGFTDTQYF
TRBD1,TRBJ2-2,TRBV19,TGTGCCAGTAGTCTAGAGACAGGGGCGAGGGGTTACACCGGGGAGCTGTTTTTT,CASSLETGARGYTGELFF
TRBD1,TRBJ2-7,TRBV6-5,TGTGCCAGCAGTCACGACAGGGCCCTCTACGAGCAGTACTTC,CASSHDRALYEQYF